The next 28 T cell receptor beta chains were all read from a single sample in a study of blood T cell repertoires in COVID-19. Sequencing was performed with immunoSEQ multiplex PCR; in TCRdb, only in-frame clones are kept and a portion is missing. The sample shows some 260,000 clones, around 88% of them seen only once. The specimen sequenced was peripheral blood. These receptors were obtained from a woman in her twenties or thirties with COVID-19, enrolled during active disease.

The chain uses TRBV19 and TRBJ1-5, with a possible D match to TRBD1 (5 bases). The CDR3 is made up of 14 amino acids. With 0 bases removed from V and 7 bases from J, the gap between germline ends came to 10 bases. Germline assignment: CDR1 LNHDA and CDR2 SQIVND (reference sequence). The CDR3 bases are TGTGCCAGTAGTATAGATCTCTGGGGCCAGCCCCAGCATTTT. Translated, it gives CASSIDLWGQPQHF.

The gene calls are TRBV5-4 and TRBJ1-2, with 8 positions matching TRBD1. The ends lost 4 bases at V and 2 bases at J; junction bases unmatched: 10. The CDR3 runs 16 residues. Germline assignment: CDR1 SGHNT and CDR2 YYREEE (reference sequence). Here the CDR3 reads CASSQWTGYENYGYTF. CDR3 coding DNA: TGTGCCAGCAGCCAATGGACAGGGTACGAGAACTATGGCTACACCTTC.

This chain uses TRBV6-5 with TRBJ1-5; 8 bases are shared with TRBD1. V was clipped by 6 bases and J by 3 bases; unmatched bases: 4. CDR1 is MNHEY, CDR2 SVGAGI, per germline. This CDR3 contains 14 residues. In DNA, the CDR3 is TGTGCCAGCAGACCAGGGGGCACCAATCAGCCCCAGCATTTT. Translated: CASRPGGTNQPQHF.

The chain carries TRBV19 and TRBJ2-1, with 8 bases fitting TRBD2. From germline, CDR1 is LNHDA and CDR2 SQIVND (reference sequence). The CDR3 sequence is 15 residues long. J gave up 6 bases and V 5 bases, and 9 bases lay outside the gene matches. CDR3: CASSRGTSLFNEQFF. The CDR3 region has the DNA TGTGCCAGTAGTCGCGGGACTAGTCTATTCAATGAGCAGTTCTTC. The whole variable domain, remainder taken from reference TRBV19 and TRBJ2-1, is DGGITQSPKYLFRKEGQNVTLSCEQNLNHDAMYWYRQDPGQGLRLIYYSQIVNDFQKGDIAEGYSVSREKKESFPLTVTSAQKNPTAFYLCASSRGTSLFNEQFFGPGTRLTVL.

The rearrangement joins TRBV3-1 (or the pseudogene TRBV3-2) to TRBJ1-5; possibly TRBD1 for D (6 bases). The CDR3 consists of 16 residues. Trimming took 0 bases from V and 4 from J, leaving 13 bases between them. CDR1 LGHDT and CDR2 YNNKEL come from the germline V gene (reference sequence). The CDR3 DNA is TGTGCCAGCAGCCAAGATACAGGGCGCATAAATCAGCCCCAGCATTTT. Amino acids: CASSQDTGRINQPQHF.

The J gene is TRBJ1-3, the V gene TRBV27; tentative D call: TRBD1 (5 bases). There are 13 residues in the CDR3. V was clipped by 3 bases and J by 4 bases, with 7 bases between them. The germline V gene encodes CDR1 MNHEY and CDR2 SMNVEV (reference sequence). The CDR3 DNA reads as TGTGCCAGCAGTTTCGACAGAGGAAACACCATATATTTT. The encoded protein is CASSFDRGNTIYF.

This clone was seen just once. The CDR3 nucleotides read TGTGCCAGCAGCTTGAAGGAAATGTTAGCAGGCGGGTTGGGCGGGGAGCTGTTTTTT. Residues: CASSLKEMLAGGLGGELFF. The gene calls are TRBV5-5 and TRBJ2-2; D possibly corresponds to TRBD2 (5 bases). The V end was cut by 1 base, the J end by 7 bases, with 26 bases between. The CDR3 length is 19 residues. In germline, CDR1 is SGHKS, CDR2 YYEKEE (reference sequence).

J is TRBJ1-5 and V is TRBV6-5; 7 bases fit TRBD1. Germline V gives CDR1 MNHEY, CDR2 SVGAGI. V trimming: 8 bases; J trimming: 2 bases; junction bases outside the gene matches: 3. The CDR3 is made up of 13 amino acids. CDR3 amino acids: CASLDRGNQPQHF. In DNA form, the CDR3 reads TGTGCCAGCCTCGACAGGGGCAATCAGCCCCAGCATTTT.

The chain recombines TRBV4-1 with TRBJ1-6; maybe TRBD1 (5 bases). The CDR3 has 18 amino acids. V lost 5 bases, J lost 0 bases, and 17 bases lay in between. Per the germline V gene, CDR1 is MGHRA and CDR2 is YSYEKL. CDR3 nucleotide sequence: TGCGCCAGCAGCTCCCTACCCCACAGGAGCTCCTATAATTCACCCCTCCACTTT. Its translation is CASSSLPHRSSYNSPLHF.

The gene calls are TRBV5-4 and TRBJ1-2; D is possibly TRBD1 (5 bases). This CDR3 is built from 13 residues. V shed 0 bases and J shed 7 bases, with 10 bases lying between them. CDR1 SGHNT and CDR2 YYREEE come from the germline V gene (reference sequence). CDR3 in DNA: TGTGCCAGCAGCTTGGCGGGGGTACTTGGCTACACCTTC. Its protein product is CASSLAGVLGYTF. The variable domain in full, completed from reference TRBV5-4 and TRBJ1-2, reads ETGVTQSPTHLIKTRGQQVTLRCSSQSGHNTVSWYQQALGQGPQFIFQYYREEENGRGNFPPRFSGLQFPNYSSELNVNALELDDSALYLCASSLAGVLGYTFGSGTRLTVV.

The V call is TRBV3-1 (or the pseudogene TRBV3-2), the J call TRBJ2-2; unclear D gene. This CDR3 spans 15 amino acids. V lost 1 base and J 1 base, leaving 7 bases between the germline ends. The germline V gene has CDR1 LGHDT and CDR2 YNNKEL (reference sequence). The CDR3 DNA follows: TGTGCCAGCAGCCAAGTCAGGAAGAACACCGGGGAGCTGTTTTTT. This translates into CASSQVRKNTGELFF.

The chain joins TRBV5-8 to TRBJ2-2; D unresolved. The germline gives CDR1 SGHTS, CDR2 YDEGEE. Deletions cut 4 bases from V and 3 bases from J, with 4 bases between. This CDR3 region has 12 residues. The CDR3 DNA sequence: TGTGCCAGCAGCCTATACACCGGGGAGCTGTTTTTT. Encoded protein: CASSLYTGELFF.

This rearrangement joins TRBV10-3 to TRBJ2-5; the D gene is possibly TRBD2 (5 bases). Trimming cost V 6 bases and J 1 base, with 15 bases left between them. The germline V gene has CDR1 ENHRY and CDR2 SYGVKD. The CDR3 length is 15 residues. The CDR3 DNA follows: TGTGCCATCAGCCCGGGAAGTAGCCTCCAAGAGACCCAGTACTTC. Translation gives CAISPGSSLQETQYF.

The rearrangement links TRBV19 to TRBJ1-2; tentatively, D is TRBD1 (5 bases). V was clipped by 3 bases and J by 2 bases, with 13 bases between them. CDR3 length: 15 residues. Germline CDR1 and CDR2: LNHDA and SQIVND (reference sequence). The CDR3 sequence: CASSIGRATNYGYTF. The CDR3 DNA reads as TGTGCCAGTAGTATCGGCAGGGCGACCAACTATGGCTACACCTTC. Variable domain in full (rest from reference TRBV19 and TRBJ1-2): DGGITQSPKYLFRKEGQNVTLSCEQNLNHDAMYWYRQDPGQGLRLIYYSQIVNDFQKGDIAEGYSVSREKKESFPLTVTSAQKNPTAFYLCASSIGRATNYGYTFGSGTRLTVV.

The J gene is TRBJ1-1, the V gene TRBV18; D is uncertain. V was pared by 3 bases and J by 4 bases, with 12 bases between. The germline gives CDR1 KGHSH, CDR2 LQKENI. CDR3 length: 14 amino acids. The CDR3, as DNA: TGTGCCAGCTCACCGACGGGGAGGACCACTGAAGCTTTCTTT. Its protein product is CASSPTGRTTEAFF.

V gene TRBV28 combines with J gene TRBJ2-3, with TRBD2 matching over 15 bases. CDR1 is MDHEN, CDR2 SYDVKM, per germline. CDR3 length equals 16 residues. V was pared by 5 bases and J by 4 bases, with 4 bases of the junction left unmatched. The CDR3 protein is CASSTWTSGGADTQYF. CDR3 nucleotides: TGTGCCAGCAGTACCTGGACTAGCGGGGGGGCAGATACGCAGTATTTT. Complete variable domain (other parts from reference TRBV28 and TRBJ2-3): DVKVTQSSRYLVKRTGEKVFLECVQDMDHENMFWYRQDPGLGLRLIYFSYDVKMKEKGDIPEGYSVSREKKERFSLILESASTNQTSMYLCASSTWTSGGADTQYFGPGTRLTVL.

This chain joins TRBV21-1 and TRBJ2-1; the D call TRBD2 from the table was never checked on the DNA. TRBV21-1 is described as a pseudogene. The CDR3 contains 17 residues. The CDR3 loop is CASSSPKRLAGYNEQFF. DNA for the CDR3: TGTGCCAGCAGCTCTCCGAAGCGACTAGCGGGGTACAATGAGCAGTTCTTC.

The chain links TRBV19 to TRBJ2-1; D possibly corresponds to TRBD1 (6 bases). V lost 8 bases, J lost 4 bases, and 15 bases lay in between. Per germline, CDR1 LNHDA and CDR2 SQIVND (reference sequence). This CDR3 comprises 14 residues. CDR3 DNA: TGTGCCAGTTCTCCGGGACAAAAATACAATGAGCAGTTCTTC. Translation gives CASSPGQKYNEQFF.

This chain joins TRBV20-1 and TRBJ2-5, with D tentatively TRBD2 (5 bases). Between the trimmed V and J ends, which lost 3 bases and 1 base, there was a span of 18 bases. The germline V gene has CDR1 DFQATT and CDR2 SNEGSKA (reference sequence). CDR3 length equals 16 residues. In DNA form, the CDR3 reads TGCAGTGCTAGTTTTGACTTAGGACTCTCCCAAGAGACCCAGTACTTC. Residues: CSASFDLGLSQETQYF.

The J gene is TRBJ2-2, the V gene TRBV11-3; D is possibly TRBD1 (5 bases). Between the trimmed V and J ends, which lost 4 bases and 7 bases, there was a span of 10 bases. This CDR3 contains 13 residues. Per germline, CDR1 SGHNT and CDR2 YENEEA. CDR3 coding DNA: TGTGCCAGCAGCTACGCAGGGATCGGGGAGCTGTTTTTT. Protein product: CASSYAGIGELFF.

The chain uses TRBV4-1 and TRBJ2-1; 12 bases match TRBD2. Germline trimming cut 4 bases from V and 1 base from J; bases unmatched to any gene: 14. The CDR3 is 20 amino acids. CDR1 and CDR2 from the germline V gene are MGHRA and YSYEKL. CDR3 residues: CASSPPTSGGSEGSYNEQFF. The CDR3 DNA is TGCGCCAGCAGCCCCCCGACTAGCGGGGGCTCAGAGGGGTCCTACAATGAGCAGTTCTTC.

This chain connects TRBV5-1 to TRBJ2-3, with TRBD2 matching over 10 bases. Looked up from germline, CDR1 is SGHRS and CDR2 is YFSETQ. This CDR3 contains 17 residues. J gave up 6 bases and V 0 bases, and 10 bases lay outside the gene matches. The CDR3 sequence: CASSLAVSSGSSDTQYF. The CDR3 DNA sequence: TGCGCCAGCAGCTTGGCCGTTTCTAGCGGGAGTTCGGATACGCAGTATTTT.

V is TRBV25-1 and J is TRBJ1-2, with D hard to call. The CDR3 extends over 15 amino acids. Between the trimmed V and J ends, which lost 3 bases and 7 bases, there was a span of 18 bases. Per the germline V gene, CDR1 is MGHDK and CDR2 is SYGVNS. Here the CDR3 reads CASSDPVTTSGGYTF. The CDR3 DNA is TGTGCCAGCAGTGACCCGGTTACAACTTCGGGTGGCTACACCTTC.

The gene calls are TRBV3-1 (or the pseudogene TRBV3-2) and TRBJ2-3, with D possibly being TRBD2 (7 bases). Germline CDR1 LGHDT, CDR2 YNNKEL (reference sequence). CDR3 length: 16 residues. Trimming removed 4 bases from V and 4 bases from J, with 18 bases in between. CDR3 region: CASSPLGGPSPDTQYF. The CDR3, as DNA: TGTGCCAGCAGCCCCCTGGGGGGGCCGTCGCCAGATACGCAGTATTTT.

V usage is TRBV28 and J usage is TRBJ2-7; 7 positions match TRBD1. CDR1 MDHEN and CDR2 SYDVKM come from the germline V gene. J gave up 4 bases and V 5 bases, and 11 bases lay outside the gene matches. The CDR3 has 15 amino acids. The CDR3 spells CASSLQTGPPYEQYF. The CDR3 coding sequence is TGTGCCAGCAGTCTTCAGACAGGGCCTCCTTACGAGCAGTACTTC.

The table lists this clone with a few counts. The chain recombines TRBV15 with TRBJ2-7, with a possible D match to TRBD1 (5 bases). Trimming cost V 2 bases and J 3 bases, with 14 bases left between them. The germline V gene has CDR1 LNHNV and CDR2 YYDKDF (reference sequence). The CDR3 extends over 15 amino acids. CDR3 in amino acids: CATSRFLGRDYEQYF. The DNA for the CDR3 is TGTGCCACCAGCAGATTCCTAGGCAGGGACTACGAGCAGTACTTC.

The chain joins TRBV6-5 to TRBJ1-6; TRBD1 is a possible D gene (6 bases). The CDR3 has 15 amino acids. V was pared by 3 bases and J by 10 bases, with 16 bases between. The germline V gene has CDR1 MNHEY and CDR2 SVGAGI. The CDR3 here is CASSYGTNHRSPLHF. The DNA of the CDR3 is TGTGCCAGCAGTTATGGGACAAACCACCGATCACCCCTCCACTTT.

The genes are TRBV6-5 and TRBJ1-1, with 7 bases matching TRBD1. CDR1 and CDR2 (germline): MNHEY, SVGAGI. Trimming cost V 6 bases and J 8 bases; bases outside gene matches: 9. This CDR3 is 13 amino acids long. Written as DNA, the CDR3 is TGTGCCAGCAGAATTGGGACAGAGACCGAAGCTTTCTTT. Amino acid sequence: CASRIGTETEAFF.